Below, one TCR beta chain is given with its context. The source of the sample is a study of blood T cell repertoires in COVID-19. For the study at large: Some COVID-19 samples were acute and others convalescent; all came from the United States, Italy and Spain.

Unmatched junction bases numbered 19, after V lost 4 bases and J lost 4 bases. Germline V CDR1 and CDR2: MNHEY, SVGEGT. This CDR3 comprises 18 residues. Produced via immunoSEQ multiplex PCR; TCRdb's table is partial and in-frame only. Here the sample spans about 60,000 clones, around 90% being singletons. The TCR comes from a human donor in a cohort sampled during active COVID-19. The material sequenced was peripheral blood. The J gene is TRBJ2-7, the V gene TRBV6-2 or TRBV6-3; 7 bases are shared with TRBD1. CDR3 DNA: TGTGCCAGCAGTTTTTTAAGGACAGGCGAAACCGTTGGATACGAGCAGTACTTC. This translates into CASSFLRTGETVGYEQYF.